The 16 T cell receptor beta chains below come from one sample, sequenced in a study of tumor-infiltrating lymphocytes in primary liver carcinoma. Germline DNA was also extracted, and blood RNA derived from unsorted whole blood. From around 500 ng of total RNA, TCR beta-specific cDNA was reverse-transcribed using a constant-region primer. Library construction for TCR beta comprised three nested multiplex PCR rounds performed with slightly modified ARM-PCR. Rounds one and two of PCR, each of about 10 cycles, were primed with TRBV1-TRBV30 forward primers and a C-beta reverse primer. TCRdb passed the multiplex PCR reads through MiXCR, listing each CDR3 protein once. The repertoire has about 310,000 distinct CDR3 sequences, 60% to 80% of them found once; the top ten carry 9% to 10%. The sequenced sample was peripheral blood. The receptors were sampled from a man aged 35-49 years with primary liver carcinoma and hepatitis B virus infection.

The CDR3 loop reads CASSLGERGDTGELFF. The CDR3 DNA follows: TGTGCCAGCAGCTTGGGTGAGAGGGGCGACACCGGGGAGCTGTTTTTT. The rearrangement joins TRBV5-8 to TRBJ2-2, with D perhaps assigned TRBD1 or TRBD2 (5 bases each). Between the trimmed V and J ends, which lost 0 bases and 3 bases, there was a span of 12 bases. This CDR3 has 16 residues. Germline CDR1 is SGHTS and CDR2 is YDEGEE.

Concerning this clonotype itself: A much larger clone differs by one base, so this may be a read error. The rearrangement joins TRBV11-2 to TRBJ2-5; 9 bases match TRBD1. Germline loops: CDR1 SGHAT, CDR2 FQNNGV. This CDR3 spans 15 amino acids. The CDR3 DNA reads TGTGCCAACAGCTGGGACAGGGAAGGGAGGGAGACCCAGTACTTC. It is translated as CANSWDREGRETQYF.

The V gene is TRBV4-3, the J gene TRBJ2-2; D unresolved. The CDR3 is made up of 13 amino acids. The V end was cut by 5 bases, the J end by 7 bases, with 11 bases between. The V gene's germline CDR1 is LGHNA and CDR2 YSLEER. In nucleotides, the CDR3 is TGCGCCAGCAGCGAGGATTGGTACGGGGAGCTGTTTTTT. This gives the protein CASSEDWYGELFF.

With respect to this clonotype: This could be a read error, since a much larger clone is one nucleotide away. V is TRBV6-6 and J is TRBJ2-1; tentatively, D is TRBD1 or TRBD2 (7 bases each). There are 18 residues in the CDR3. Germline values: CDR1 MNHNY, CDR2 SVGAGI (reference sequence). CDR3 DNA: TGTGCCAGCAGTTACCTAGGAGGTAGCAGGGGGGGTTACAATGAGCAGTCCTTC. It is translated as CASSYLGGSRGGYNEQSF.

Of note for this clonotype: This could be a read error, since a much larger clone is one nucleotide away. The rearrangement uses TRBV29-1 and TRBJ2-7, with D possibly TRBD1 on 5 matching bases. V lost 1 base, J lost 0 bases, and 10 bases lay in between. The CDR3 contains 14 residues. Germline assignment: CDR1 SQVTM and CDR2 ANQGSEA. Written as DNA, the CDR3 is TGCAGCGTTGAAGGCAGGGTGAACTCCTACGAGCAGTACTTC. This codes for CSVEGRVNSYEQYF.

This clonotype was picked up one time. This may arise from a read error, as a much more abundant clone is one base away. J is TRBJ2-5 and V is TRBV6-2 or TRBV6-3; D call uncertain. The CDR3 is 14 amino acids. Germline CDR1 MNHEY, CDR2 SVGEGT. This CDR3 reads CATHGRQIQESQYF. The CDR3 DNA reads TGTGCCACTCACGGACGGCAGATACAAGAGTCCCAGTACTTC.

Concerning this clonotype: Germline and junction disagree at one end, which may indicate a read error. This chain links TRBV7-8 with TRBJ2-1, with D perhaps matching TRBD2 (6 bases). Germline values: CDR1 SGHVS, CDR2 FQNEAQ. This CDR3 region has 14 residues. CDR3 residues: CASSYGAGRGQQFF. The CDR3 DNA reads as TGTGCTAGCAGCTATGGGGCCGGGAGAGGTCAGCAGTTCTTC. Full variable domain (rest looked up from reference TRBV7-8 and TRBJ2-1): GAGVSQSPRYKVAKRGQDVALRCDPISGHVSLFWYQQALGQGPEFLTYFQNEAQLDKSGLPSDRFFAERPEGSVSTLKIQRTQQEDSAVYLCASSYGAGRGQQFFGPGTRLTVL.

For this clonotype: This may come from a read error, since a much larger clone is one base off. The chain employs TRBV6-5 and TRBJ2-7; 7 bases fit TRBD1. The V segment lost 4 bases and the J segment 2 bases; nucleotides outside the gene matches: 11. This CDR3 region has 16 residues. Germline CDR1 reads MNHEY; CDR2 reads SVGAGI. CDR3 nucleotide sequence: TGTGCCAGCAGTTCAACCCCGGGACAGAGACCCTACGAGCAGTACTTC. Residues: CASSSTPGQRPYEQYF.

This clonotype was observed a handful of times. V gene TRBV19 combines with J gene TRBJ2-2; D unresolved. Trimming took off 5 bases at V and 0 bases at J, with 7 bases between the two ends. Germline loops: CDR1 LNHDA, CDR2 SQIVND (reference sequence). CDR3 length: 14 amino acids. The CDR3 DNA sequence: TGTGCCAGTAGTGTAAGGACGAACACCGGGGAGCTGTTTTTT. Translated: CASSVRTNTGELFF.

As to this clonotype: No conserved phenylalanine or tryptophan ends this CDR3, so it is likely a read error. The chain carries TRBV11-2 and TRBJ1-6; 8 positions agree with TRBD1. With V trimmed by 1 base and J by 5 bases, 4 bases remained unmatched. This CDR3 region has 16 residues. In germline, CDR1 is SGHAT, CDR2 FQNNGV. CDR3 nucleotides: TGTGCCAGCAGCTTAGTCTGGGACAGGCATAATTCACCCCTCCACTAT. This gives the protein CASSLVWDRHNSPLHY.

About this clonotype itself: A read error may explain this, as a much larger clone is one base away. The V call is TRBV6-1, the J call TRBJ2-1; weak D call: TRBD1 (6 bases). Germline-derived CDR1 and CDR2 are MNHNS and SASEGT. V lost 2 bases and J lost 10, with 15 bases in between. This CDR3 region has 14 residues. The CDR3 bases are TGTGCCAGCAGTGAACTGGGACAAGCCTACGAGCAGTTCTTC. It encodes CASSELGQAYEQFF.

This clonotype was seen many times. This chain connects TRBV10-2 to TRBJ1-2; D gene uncertain. V lost 8 bases and J lost 7, with 14 bases in between. The CDR3 runs 12 residues. CDR1 is WSHSY, CDR2 SAAADI, per germline. The CDR3, as DNA: TGCGCCAGCTCGGGCGCTGCGGGTGGCTACACCTTC. Protein product: CASSGAAGGYTF.

This chain joins TRBV5-1 and TRBJ2-2, with TRBD1 identical over 9 bases. The CDR3 length is 14 residues. V was clipped by 6 bases and J by 4 bases; unmatched bases: 4. Germline V gives CDR1 SGHRS, CDR2 YFSETQ. The CDR3 nucleotides are TGCGCCAGCACCTGGACAGGGGCCACCGGGGAGCTGTTTTTT. Its translation: CASTWTGATGELFF.

In its sample, this clonotype was seen many times. The gene calls are TRBV6-1 and TRBJ1-5, with D possibly matching TRBD1 (5 bases). Per the germline V gene, CDR1 is MNHNS and CDR2 is SASEGT. The CDR3 is made up of 15 amino acids. V was trimmed by 2 bases and J by 1 base, leaving 9 bases between them. The CDR3 spells CASSEFGGSNQPQHF. CDR3 bases: TGTGCCAGCAGTGAATTTGGGGGGAGCAATCAGCCCCAGCATTTT.

This clonotype was detected only once. Since a much larger clone is just one base distant, this may be a read error. This sequence joins TRBV5-5 and TRBJ2-5; D is unclear. The V and J ends lost 4 bases and 4 bases respectively, with 11 bases between them. The CDR3 extends over 13 amino acids. The germline gives CDR1 SGHKS, CDR2 YYEKEE (reference sequence). The CDR3 bases are TGTGCCAGCAGCCTGACCATGAGAGAGACCCAGTACTTC. Its translation is CASSLTMRETQYF.

As for this clonotype: Here the CDR3 omits its conserved ending phenylalanine or tryptophan, so a read error is the likely source. The DNA is left out, because the CDR3 cannot be placed on it with certainty; the CDR3 is given as TCRdb lists it. This chain links TRBV11-1 with TRBJ1-1; TRBD1 was called by the table and not checked on the DNA. Germline CDR1 SGHAT, CDR2 FQDESV (reference sequence). The CDR3 is 15 residues long, ends included. The CDR3 protein is CASSYLGGRYTEALL.